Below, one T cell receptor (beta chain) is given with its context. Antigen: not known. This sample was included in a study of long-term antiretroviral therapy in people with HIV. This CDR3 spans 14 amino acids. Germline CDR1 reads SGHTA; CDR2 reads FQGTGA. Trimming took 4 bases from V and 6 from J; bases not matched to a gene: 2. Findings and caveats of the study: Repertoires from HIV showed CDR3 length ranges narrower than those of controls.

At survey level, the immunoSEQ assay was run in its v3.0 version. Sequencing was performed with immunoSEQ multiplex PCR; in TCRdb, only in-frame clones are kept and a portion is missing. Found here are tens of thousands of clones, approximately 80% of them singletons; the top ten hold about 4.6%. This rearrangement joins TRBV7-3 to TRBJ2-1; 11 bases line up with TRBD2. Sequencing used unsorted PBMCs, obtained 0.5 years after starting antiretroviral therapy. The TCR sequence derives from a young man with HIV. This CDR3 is CASSSLAGANEQFF. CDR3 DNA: TGTGCCAGCAGCTCACTAGCGGGGGCCAATGAGCAGTTCTTC.